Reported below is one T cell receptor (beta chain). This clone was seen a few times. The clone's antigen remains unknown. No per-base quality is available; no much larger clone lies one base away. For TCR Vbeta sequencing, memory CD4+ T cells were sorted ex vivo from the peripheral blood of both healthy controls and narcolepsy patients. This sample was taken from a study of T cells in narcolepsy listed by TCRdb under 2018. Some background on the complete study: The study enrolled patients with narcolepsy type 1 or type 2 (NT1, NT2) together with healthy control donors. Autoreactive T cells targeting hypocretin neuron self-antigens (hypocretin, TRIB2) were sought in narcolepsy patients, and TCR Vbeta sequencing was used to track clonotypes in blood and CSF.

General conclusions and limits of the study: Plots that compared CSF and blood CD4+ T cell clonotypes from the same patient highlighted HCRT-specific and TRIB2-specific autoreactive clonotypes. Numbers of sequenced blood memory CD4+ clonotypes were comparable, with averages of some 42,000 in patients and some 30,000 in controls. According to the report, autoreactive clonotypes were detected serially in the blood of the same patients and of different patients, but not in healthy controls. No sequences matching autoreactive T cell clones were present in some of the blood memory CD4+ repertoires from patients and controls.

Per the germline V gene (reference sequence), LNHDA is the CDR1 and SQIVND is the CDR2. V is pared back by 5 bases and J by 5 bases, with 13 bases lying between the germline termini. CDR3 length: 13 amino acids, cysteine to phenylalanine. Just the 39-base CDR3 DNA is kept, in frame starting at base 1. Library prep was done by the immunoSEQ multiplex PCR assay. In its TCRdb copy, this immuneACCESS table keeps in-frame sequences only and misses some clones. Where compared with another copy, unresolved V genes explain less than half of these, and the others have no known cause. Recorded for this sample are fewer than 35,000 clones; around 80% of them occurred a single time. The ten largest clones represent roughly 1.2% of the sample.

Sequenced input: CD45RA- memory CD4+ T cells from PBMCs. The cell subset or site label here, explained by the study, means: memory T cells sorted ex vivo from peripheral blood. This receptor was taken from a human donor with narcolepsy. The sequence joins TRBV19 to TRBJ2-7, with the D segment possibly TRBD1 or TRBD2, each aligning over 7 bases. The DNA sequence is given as TGTGCCAGTAGTTTCAGGGGGGGGGACGAGCAGTACTTC. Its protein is CASSFRGGDEQYF.